The TCR beta chain under discussion was sequenced for a study of resident and recirculating memory T cells in vitiligo (dated 2018 in TCRdb). In terms of the full investigation: For TCR beta sequencing, epidermis was obtained by shave biopsy from two lesional and two nonlesional sites, and PBMCs were also collected, from each of 3 stable vitiligo patients. Right before genomic DNA was extracted using the Qiagen DNeasy Blood & Tissue Kit, the samples were homogenized with no cell sorting step. The goal of the human TCR beta sequencing was to check whether lesional vitiligo skin contained specific clones that differed from the clones found in nonlesional skin and blood. What the authors observed across the whole study: TCR sequences were not conserved across biopsy sites or patients, suggesting that different T cell clones infiltrate different lesions, described as private specificity. By overlap and correlation analysis, no significant repertoire overlap was shown between biopsies, even within a single patient, except for each lesion compared with itself. No unique dominant TCR clone was detected, and clonality varied among vitiligo lesions. Future mechanistic studies are needed so that the relative contributions of the lesion-infiltrating T cell clones and of human Trm versus Tcm pools can be evaluated.

Vitiligo was considered stable when no change in lesions had been observed over the previous 6 months. Stable patients also had to lack confetti depigmentation, a clinical sign of active vitiligo. Anyone who had been treated within the previous three months was excluded from the study. PBMCs were isolated from heparinized blood by Ficoll density gradient centrifugation and then flash-frozen. The immunoSEQ hsTCRB kit was used to amplify TCR beta chains from genomic DNA. The immunoSEQ service ran the sequencing of the TCR beta libraries on an Illumina MiSeq instrument. Per the original workflow: The immunoSEQ Analyzer was used to analyze the repertoire data. TCRdb re-hosts the immuneACCESS table, in-frame sequences only. Its copies lack some clones; in the studies checked, an unresolved V gene accounts for under half of them, and the cause for the rest is not known. That table supplies the V and J calls and clone size; D and trimming were determined from the DNA. The table for this sample lists tens of thousands of clones; approximately 90% of them were counted only once. The biggest ten clones account for around 4.6% of the sample.

As for this clone: The antigen it recognizes is unknown. Per-base quality was not reported, and no clone a single base away is much larger than it.

Spanning cysteine to phenylalanine, the CDR3 consists of 12 amino acids. Only the CDR3 part of the read is kept: 36 bases, read in frame from the first base. The chain is encoded by TRBV21-1 joined to TRBJ1-5. TRBV21-1 is reported as a pseudogene. Sequencing used blood. This TCR was sampled from a male donor with vitiligo. The DNA reads as follows: TGTGCCAGCAGCAGTATCGATCAGCCCCAGCATTTT. Its amino acids are CASSSIDQPQHF.